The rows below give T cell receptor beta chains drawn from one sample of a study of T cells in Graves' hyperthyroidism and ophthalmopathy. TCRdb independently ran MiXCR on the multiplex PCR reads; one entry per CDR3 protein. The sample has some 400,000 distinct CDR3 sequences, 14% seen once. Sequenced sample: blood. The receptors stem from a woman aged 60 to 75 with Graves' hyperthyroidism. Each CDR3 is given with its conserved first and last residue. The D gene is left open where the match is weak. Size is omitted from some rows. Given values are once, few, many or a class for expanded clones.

cdr3_nt: TGTGCCAGCAGCCCACGACTAGGGGGCCAGTTCTTC; cdr3_aa: CASSPRLGGQFF; v_call: TRBV2; j_call: TRBJ2-1; clone_size: many; d_call: .; cdr3_length: 12
cdr3_nt: TGCGCCAGCAGCTTGGGTTGGAGCACAGATACGCAGTATTTT; cdr3_aa: CASSLGWSTDTQYF; v_call: TRBV5-1; j_call: TRBJ2-3; clone_size: .; d_call: .; cdr3_length: 14
cdr3_nt: TGTGCCAGCTCACCAAGTCGTGAGCAGTTCTTC; cdr3_aa: CASSPSREQFF; v_call: TRBV18; j_call: TRBJ2-1; clone_size: many; d_call: .; cdr3_length: 11
cdr3_nt: TGCAGTGCTAGAGATACCGGGACTAGCTACAATGAGCAGTTCTTC; cdr3_aa: CSARDTGTSYNEQFF; v_call: TRBV20-1; j_call: TRBJ2-1; clone_size: many; d_call: TRBD2; cdr3_length: 15
cdr3_nt: TGCAGTGCTAGGGAGGGGGCTAACACTGAAGCTTTCTTT; cdr3_aa: CSAREGANTEAFF; v_call: TRBV20-1; j_call: TRBJ1-1; clone_size: many; d_call: TRBD1; cdr3_length: 13
cdr3_nt: TGTGCCAGCAGCACACAGGGGCTAGGAGAGACCCAGTACTTC; cdr3_aa: CASSTQGLGETQYF; v_call: TRBV11-3; j_call: TRBJ2-5; clone_size: many; d_call: TRBD1; cdr3_length: 14
cdr3_nt: TGTGCCAGCAGCTTATACCAGGGCTTAGCAGAGACCCAGTACTTC; cdr3_aa: CASSLYQGLAETQYF; v_call: TRBV11-2; j_call: TRBJ2-5; clone_size: many; d_call: .; cdr3_length: 15
cdr3_nt: TGTGCCAGTAGCCAGGACAACCAAGAGACCCAGTACTTC; cdr3_aa: CASSQDNQETQYF; v_call: TRBV19; j_call: TRBJ2-5; clone_size: many; d_call: .; cdr3_length: 13
cdr3_nt: TGTGCCAGCAGCTTCGTTCCCGAAAGTTCACCCCTCCACTTT; cdr3_aa: CASSFVPESSPLHF; v_call: TRBV5-8; j_call: TRBJ1-6; clone_size: few; d_call: .; cdr3_length: 14
cdr3_nt: TGTGCCAGCTCACCACCGGTAGCTGAGAGCTCCTACAATGAGCAGTTCTTC; cdr3_aa: CASSPPVAESSYNEQFF; v_call: TRBV18; j_call: TRBJ2-1; clone_size: many; d_call: .; cdr3_length: 17
cdr3_nt: TGCAGCGTTGAAGATAGGGGGGGGGGCGTTTACTATGGCTACACCTTC; cdr3_aa: CSVEDRGGGVYYGYTF; v_call: TRBV29-1; j_call: TRBJ1-2; clone_size: .; d_call: .; cdr3_length: 16
cdr3_nt: TGTGCCACCAGTGACCCCCTACTAGCCCGGGAACCAGATACGCAGTATTTT; cdr3_aa: CATSDPLLAREPDTQYF; v_call: TRBV24-1; j_call: TRBJ2-3; clone_size: many; d_call: .; cdr3_length: 17
cdr3_nt: TGTGCCAGCAGACGACAGGGGAGTCGCACCGGGGAGCTGTTTTTT; cdr3_aa: CASRRQGSRTGELFF; v_call: TRBV12-3/TRBV12-4; j_call: TRBJ2-2; clone_size: .; d_call: TRBD1; cdr3_length: 15
cdr3_nt: TGTGCCAGCAGTTACAGGATAGGGGGCCAGAACACTGAAGCTTTCTTT; cdr3_aa: CASSYRIGGQNTEAFF; v_call: TRBV6-6; j_call: TRBJ1-1; clone_size: few; d_call: TRBD1; cdr3_length: 16
cdr3_nt: TGTGCCAGCAGTTGGGACCTAGCTGATACGCAGTATTTT; cdr3_aa: CASSWDLADTQYF; v_call: TRBV27; j_call: TRBJ2-3; clone_size: .; d_call: .; cdr3_length: 13
cdr3_nt: TGCGCCAGCAGTGGACGGGAGTGGACAGATACGCAGTATTTT; cdr3_aa: CASSGREWTDTQYF; v_call: TRBV10-1; j_call: TRBJ2-3; clone_size: many; d_call: .; cdr3_length: 14
cdr3_nt: TGTGCCATCAGTGAGGGACTAGCGGTTCAAGAGACCCAGTACTTC; cdr3_aa: CAISEGLAVQETQYF; v_call: TRBV10-3; j_call: TRBJ2-5; clone_size: few; d_call: TRBD2; cdr3_length: 15
cdr3_nt: TGTGCCATCAGTGAGTCAGAAGGCTACACCTTC; cdr3_aa: CAISESEGYTF; v_call: TRBV10-3; j_call: TRBJ1-2; clone_size: once; d_call: .; cdr3_length: 11
cdr3_nt: TGTGCCTGGAGGACAGGGGAAGAGACCCAGTACTTC; cdr3_aa: CAWRTGEETQYF; v_call: TRBV30; j_call: TRBJ2-5; clone_size: many; d_call: TRBD1; cdr3_length: 12
cdr3_nt: TGTGCCAGCAGCTTGTCTAGCAACGAGCAGTACTTC; cdr3_aa: CASSLSSNEQYF; v_call: TRBV3-1; j_call: TRBJ2-7; clone_size: .; d_call: .; cdr3_length: 12
cdr3_nt: TGTGCCAGCAGCCAGCGGACGAGCTCCTGCAATGAGCAGTTCTTC; cdr3_aa: CASSQRTSSCNEQFF; v_call: TRBV5-8; j_call: TRBJ2-1; clone_size: .; d_call: .; cdr3_length: 15
cdr3_nt: TGTGCCAGCAGCTTACGAGCGGGAGTGGTGACCGGGGAGCTGCTTTTT; cdr3_aa: CASSLRAGVVTGELLF; v_call: TRBV7-9; j_call: TRBJ2-2; clone_size: .; d_call: TRBD2; cdr3_length: 16
cdr3_nt: TGTGCCAGCAGGGGCCGGACAGGGACCTACAATGAGCAGTTCTTC; cdr3_aa: CASRGRTGTYNEQFF; v_call: TRBV7-8; j_call: TRBJ2-1; clone_size: .; d_call: TRBD1; cdr3_length: 15
cdr3_nt: TGTGCCAGCTCACCACGGGACAGCCTAATGAACACTGAAGCTTTCTTT; cdr3_aa: CASSPRDSLMNTEAFF; v_call: TRBV18; j_call: TRBJ1-1; clone_size: many; d_call: TRBD1; cdr3_length: 16
cdr3_nt: TGTGCCAGCACTCGAGGAGGCGGGAGGGACTACAATGAGCAGTTCTTC; cdr3_aa: CASTRGGGRDYNEQFF; v_call: TRBV2; j_call: TRBJ2-1; clone_size: many; d_call: TRBD2; cdr3_length: 16
cdr3_nt: TGTGCCAGCAGTCGACTAGCGGGAGCCACCAAGACCCAGTACTTC; cdr3_aa: CASSRLAGATKTQYF; v_call: TRBV7-8; j_call: TRBJ2-5; clone_size: many; d_call: TRBD2; cdr3_length: 15
cdr3_nt: TGTGCCAGCAGTTACTCCGGGCGGTTGGGCACAGATACGCAGTATTTT; cdr3_aa: CASSYSGRLGTDTQYF; v_call: TRBV6-6; j_call: TRBJ2-3; clone_size: many; d_call: .; cdr3_length: 16
cdr3_nt: TGTGCCAGCAGCATATTAACAGGGTTCACTGAAGCTTTCTTT; cdr3_aa: CASSILTGFTEAFF; v_call: TRBV11-3; j_call: TRBJ1-1; clone_size: few; d_call: .; cdr3_length: 14
cdr3_nt: TGTGCCAGCACCATGAGCACAGATACGCAGTATTTT; cdr3_aa: CASTMSTDTQYF; v_call: TRBV6-1; j_call: TRBJ2-3; clone_size: many; d_call: .; cdr3_length: 12
cdr3_nt: TGTGCCAGCAGTCCCTCGATGCAAGACTCCTACGAGCAGTACTTC; cdr3_aa: CASSPSMQDSYEQYF; v_call: TRBV27; j_call: TRBJ2-7; clone_size: many; d_call: .; cdr3_length: 15
cdr3_nt: TGTGCCAGCAGTCCCCCGGGACTAGCAGTCTACGAGCAGTACTTC; cdr3_aa: CASSPPGLAVYEQYF; v_call: TRBV27; j_call: TRBJ2-7; clone_size: few; d_call: TRBD2; cdr3_length: 15
cdr3_nt: TGTGCCTGGACCCGACTAGCGGGGGGCTACGAGCAGTACTTC; cdr3_aa: CAWTRLAGGYEQYF; v_call: TRBV30; j_call: TRBJ2-7; clone_size: .; d_call: TRBD2; cdr3_length: 14
cdr3_nt: TGTGCCATCAGTGATCCACTAGCGGGAGGGGAGACCCAGTACTTC; cdr3_aa: CAISDPLAGGETQYF; v_call: TRBV10-3; j_call: TRBJ2-5; clone_size: few; d_call: TRBD2; cdr3_length: 15
cdr3_nt: TGCAGTGCTACTGGACAGGGGTACGAGCAGTACTTC; cdr3_aa: CSATGQGYEQYF; v_call: TRBV20-1; j_call: TRBJ2-7; clone_size: few; d_call: TRBD1; cdr3_length: 12
cdr3_nt: TGTGCCAGCTCACGGGATTTTAACTATGGCTACACCTTC; cdr3_aa: CASSRDFNYGYTF; v_call: TRBV18; j_call: TRBJ1-2; clone_size: many; d_call: .; cdr3_length: 13
cdr3_nt: TGCAGCGTTGAGGACACCGGTCAGGCCCCAGGAGAGCAGTACTTC; cdr3_aa: CSVEDTGQAPGEQYF; v_call: TRBV29-1; j_call: TRBJ2-7; clone_size: many; d_call: .; cdr3_length: 15
cdr3_nt: TGTGCCAGCAGTAGATCCGGGACTAGCGGGATGTACGAGCAGTACTTC; cdr3_aa: CASSRSGTSGMYEQYF; v_call: TRBV28; j_call: TRBJ2-7; clone_size: many; d_call: TRBD2; cdr3_length: 16
cdr3_nt: TGTGCCAGCAGTTTTAACGGGGAGCTGTTTTTT; cdr3_aa: CASSFNGELFF; v_call: TRBV27; j_call: TRBJ2-2; clone_size: .; d_call: .; cdr3_length: 11
cdr3_nt: TGTGCCAGCTCCGGGCCAGCAAATGAAAAACTGTTTTTT; cdr3_aa: CASSGPANEKLFF; v_call: TRBV18; j_call: TRBJ1-4; clone_size: many; d_call: .; cdr3_length: 13
cdr3_nt: TGTGCCAGCAGCGCCAGCGGGGGACGGTGGGCAGAGACCCAGTACTTC; cdr3_aa: CASSASGGRWAETQYF; v_call: TRBV11-2; j_call: TRBJ2-5; clone_size: many; d_call: TRBD2; cdr3_length: 16
cdr3_nt: TGTGCCAGCAGTTTCCCTTACAATGAGCAGTTCTTC; cdr3_aa: CASSFPYNEQFF; v_call: TRBV28; j_call: TRBJ2-1; clone_size: many; d_call: .; cdr3_length: 12
cdr3_nt: TGTGCCAGCAGAGCTGACAGGGAAACTGAAGCTTTCTTT; cdr3_aa: CASRADRETEAFF; v_call: TRBV2; j_call: TRBJ1-1; clone_size: many; d_call: TRBD1; cdr3_length: 13
cdr3_nt: TGTGCCACCGGGAGGCCCCCTTACGAGCAGTACTTC; cdr3_aa: CATGRPPYEQYF; v_call: TRBV10-3; j_call: TRBJ2-7; clone_size: .; d_call: TRBD2; cdr3_length: 12
cdr3_nt: TGTGCCAGCAGCGAGGACGGCACAGATACGCAGTATTTT; cdr3_aa: CASSEDGTDTQYF; v_call: TRBV6-1; j_call: TRBJ2-3; clone_size: many; d_call: .; cdr3_length: 13
cdr3_nt: TGCGCCAGCAGCTTCCAGACACCATCTAATGAAAAACTGTTTTTT; cdr3_aa: CASSFQTPSNEKLFF; v_call: TRBV5-1; j_call: TRBJ1-4; clone_size: .; d_call: .; cdr3_length: 15
cdr3_nt: TGTGCCAGCTCACCGCCCTGGGAGGCTACCTTGAACACTGAAGCTTTCTTT; cdr3_aa: CASSPPWEATLNTEAFF; v_call: TRBV18; j_call: TRBJ1-1; clone_size: many; d_call: .; cdr3_length: 17
cdr3_nt: TGCAGTGCTAGAGACCGGAGGGGAACCTACGAGCAGTACTTC; cdr3_aa: CSARDRRGTYEQYF; v_call: TRBV20-1; j_call: TRBJ2-7; clone_size: .; d_call: .; cdr3_length: 14
cdr3_nt: TGTGCCAGCAGTGGGACAGGGTTTGGTGAGCAGTTCTTC; cdr3_aa: CASSGTGFGEQFF; v_call: TRBV6-1; j_call: TRBJ2-1; clone_size: few; d_call: TRBD1; cdr3_length: 13
cdr3_nt: TGTGCCAGCAGCTCACTAGCGGTTACCGAGCAGTACTTC; cdr3_aa: CASSSLAVTEQYF; v_call: TRBV7-2; j_call: TRBJ2-7; clone_size: many; d_call: TRBD2; cdr3_length: 13
cdr3_nt: TGTGCCAGCAGTTCGGGGTCCTACACTGAAGCTTTCTTT; cdr3_aa: CASSSGSYTEAFF; v_call: TRBV28; j_call: TRBJ1-1; clone_size: many; d_call: .; cdr3_length: 13